This T cell receptor (beta chain) was documented in a study of Ad26.COV2.S vaccination and SARS-CoV-2 variants listed by TCRdb under 2021. Background on the whole study: TCRbeta repertoire sequencing was used to assess the specificity and breadth of SARS-CoV-2-reactive T cell receptors after Ad26.COV2.S vaccination. A total of roughly 30 samples were included in the TCR-sequenced set, comprising roughly 19 Ad26.COV2.S vaccine recipients, 5 placebo recipients and 8 SARS-CoV-2 convalescent individuals.

What the research found in general, with its limitations: Spike-specific TCR breadth was higher in Ad26.COV2.S recipients than in placebo recipients (P = 0.0014). The authors noted that the TCR breadth and depth analyses may have underestimated total T cell responses. Vaccine and placebo recipients had similar non-spike TCR breadth, a finding consistent with the vaccine containing only spike. After vaccination, spike-specific CD8+ and CD4+ T cell responses were reported to show substantial breadth.

The time point label corresponds to: individuals recovered from natural SARS-CoV-2 infection. The immunoSEQ Assay was the method used to sequence TCRbeta CDR3 regions. After extraction, genomic DNA underwent amplification by bias-controlled multiplex PCR, followed by high-throughput sequencing. The original methods were these. Collapsing and filtering of sequences were performed to quantify the absolute abundance of each unique TCRbeta CDR3 region. T cell fraction was estimated by normalizing TCRbeta template counts to usable DNA, which was measured by amplifying reference genes present in all nucleated cells. Repertoire TCRs were annotated as SARS-CoV-2-specific when V gene, CDR3 amino acid sequence and J gene were exactly matched to a known reactive TCR set. The reference SARS-CoV-2 TCR set came from MIRA and was filtered for enrichment in COVID-19-positive ImmuneCODE repertoires, removing public or cross-reactive TCRs. Using the MIRA antigens, annotated TCRs were further analysed by specific ORF or by position within an ORF. Breadth was defined as annotated unique rearrangements over total unique productive rearrangements; depth was the summed frequency of those rearrangements. Group comparisons of TCR breadth used two-sided Wilcoxon rank-sum tests. TCRdb obtained this table from immuneACCESS and retained in-frame rearrangements with V and J assigned. These tables miss some clones; where compared with another copy, unresolved V genes account for less than half of the shortfall, and the remainder is unexplained. V and J calls and clone size come straight from that table; D and trimming were deduced from the DNA. The sample table shows about 350,000 clones, and under 95% are seen once. The top ten clones comprise 3% to 4% of the sample.

Including the terminal cysteine and phenylalanine, the CDR3 comprises 16 residues. The kept DNA is CDR3 alone, 48 bases in frame from the first base. CDR1 is given as LNHDA and CDR2 as SQIVND, both from the germline V gene (reference sequence). The trim is 6 bases for V and 1 base for J, with a gap of 18 bases between the germline ends. Regarding this clone: Which antigen it targets is not known. Base qualities were left out, and no much larger clone turns up one base away.

The sequence links TRBV19 to TRBJ1-2; TRBD1 is a possible D gene, resting on 6 matching bases. The sequencing here drew on peripheral blood, taken after recovery from COVID-19. The receptor was derived from a human donor who had recovered from COVID-19. For the CDR3, the sequence is CASSSDWDTLNYGYTF. In nucleotides, the sequence is TGTGCCAGTAGCTCAGACTGGGACACCCTTAACTATGGCTACACCTTC.